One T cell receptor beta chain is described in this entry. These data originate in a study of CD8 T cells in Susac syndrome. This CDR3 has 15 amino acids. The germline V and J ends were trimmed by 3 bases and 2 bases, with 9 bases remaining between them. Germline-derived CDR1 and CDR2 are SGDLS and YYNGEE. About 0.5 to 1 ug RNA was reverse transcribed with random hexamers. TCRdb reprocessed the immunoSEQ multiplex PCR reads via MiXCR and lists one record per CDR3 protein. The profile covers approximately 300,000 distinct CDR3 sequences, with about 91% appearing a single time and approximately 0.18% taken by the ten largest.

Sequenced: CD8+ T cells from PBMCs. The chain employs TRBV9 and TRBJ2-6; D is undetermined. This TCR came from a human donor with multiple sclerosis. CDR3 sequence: CASSGFPPGANVLTF. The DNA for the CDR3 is TGTGCCAGCAGCGGATTTCCCCCTGGGGCCAACGTCCTGACTTTC.